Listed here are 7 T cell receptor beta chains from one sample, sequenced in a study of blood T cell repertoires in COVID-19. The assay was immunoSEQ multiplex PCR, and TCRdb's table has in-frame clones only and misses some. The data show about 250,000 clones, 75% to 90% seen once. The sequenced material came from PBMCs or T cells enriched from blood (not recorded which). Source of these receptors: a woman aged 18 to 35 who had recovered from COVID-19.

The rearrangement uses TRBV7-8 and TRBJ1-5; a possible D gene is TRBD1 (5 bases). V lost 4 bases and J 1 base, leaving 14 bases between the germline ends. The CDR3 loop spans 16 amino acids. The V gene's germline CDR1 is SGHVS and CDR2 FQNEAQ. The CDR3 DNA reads TGTGCCAGCAGCTGGGGGGGGAGGCAGAGCAATCAGCCCCAGCATTTT. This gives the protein CASSWGGRQSNQPQHF.

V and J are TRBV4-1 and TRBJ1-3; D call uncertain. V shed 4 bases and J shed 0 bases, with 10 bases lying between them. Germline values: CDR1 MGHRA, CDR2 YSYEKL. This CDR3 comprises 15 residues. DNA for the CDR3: TGCGCCAGCAGCCTGGACTTCTCCTCTGGAAACACCATATATTTT. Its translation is CASSLDFSSGNTIYF.

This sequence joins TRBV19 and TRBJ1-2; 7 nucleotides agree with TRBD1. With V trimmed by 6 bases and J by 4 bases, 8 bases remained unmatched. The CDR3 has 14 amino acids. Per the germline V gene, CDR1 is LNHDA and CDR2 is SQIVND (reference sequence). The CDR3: CASSSNGQAYGYTF. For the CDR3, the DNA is TGTGCCAGTAGCTCTAACGGACAGGCCTATGGCTACACCTTC.

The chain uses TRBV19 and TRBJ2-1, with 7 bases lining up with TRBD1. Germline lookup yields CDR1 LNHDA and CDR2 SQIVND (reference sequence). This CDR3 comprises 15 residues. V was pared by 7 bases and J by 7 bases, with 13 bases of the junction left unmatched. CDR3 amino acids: CASTLTAGGGNEQFF. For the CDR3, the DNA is TGTGCCAGTACCCTAACGGCAGGGGGTGGGAATGAGCAGTTCTTC.

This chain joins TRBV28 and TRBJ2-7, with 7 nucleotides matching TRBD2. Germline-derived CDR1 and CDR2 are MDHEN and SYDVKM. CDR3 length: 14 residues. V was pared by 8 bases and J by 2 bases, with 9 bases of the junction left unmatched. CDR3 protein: CASSTGLAAYEQYF. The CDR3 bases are TGTGCCAGCTCCACCGGGCTAGCGGCCTACGAGCAGTACTTC.

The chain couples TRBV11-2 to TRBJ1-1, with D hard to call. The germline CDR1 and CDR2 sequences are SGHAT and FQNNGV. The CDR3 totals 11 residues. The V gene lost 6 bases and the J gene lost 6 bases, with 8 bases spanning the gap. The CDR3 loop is CASRYGSEAFF. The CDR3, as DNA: TGTGCCAGCAGGTACGGGTCTGAAGCTTTCTTT.

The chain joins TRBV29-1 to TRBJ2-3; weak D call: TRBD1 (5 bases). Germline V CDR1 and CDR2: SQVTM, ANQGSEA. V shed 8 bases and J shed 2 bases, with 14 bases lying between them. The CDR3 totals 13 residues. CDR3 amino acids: CSLSQGVTDTQYF. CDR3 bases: TGCAGCCTTTCCCAAGGGGTCACAGATACGCAGTATTTT.